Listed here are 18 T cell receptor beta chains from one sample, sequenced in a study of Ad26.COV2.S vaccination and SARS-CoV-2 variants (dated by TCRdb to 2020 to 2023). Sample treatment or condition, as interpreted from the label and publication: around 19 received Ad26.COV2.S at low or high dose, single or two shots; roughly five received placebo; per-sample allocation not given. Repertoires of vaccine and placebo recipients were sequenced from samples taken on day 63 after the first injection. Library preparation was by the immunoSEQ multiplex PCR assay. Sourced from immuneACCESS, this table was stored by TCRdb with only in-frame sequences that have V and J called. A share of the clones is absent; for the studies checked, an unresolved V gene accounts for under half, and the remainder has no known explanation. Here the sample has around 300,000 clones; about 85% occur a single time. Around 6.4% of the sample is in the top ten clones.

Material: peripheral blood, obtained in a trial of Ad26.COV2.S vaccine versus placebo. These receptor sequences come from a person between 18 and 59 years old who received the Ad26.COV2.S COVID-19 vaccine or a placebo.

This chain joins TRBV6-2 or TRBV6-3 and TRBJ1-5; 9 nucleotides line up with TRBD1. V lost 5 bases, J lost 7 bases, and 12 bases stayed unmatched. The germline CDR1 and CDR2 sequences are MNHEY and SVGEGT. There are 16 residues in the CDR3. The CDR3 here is CASSQDDRGVNQPQHF. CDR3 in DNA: TGTGCCAGCAGTCAAGACGACAGGGGGGTTAACCAGCCCCAGCATTTT.

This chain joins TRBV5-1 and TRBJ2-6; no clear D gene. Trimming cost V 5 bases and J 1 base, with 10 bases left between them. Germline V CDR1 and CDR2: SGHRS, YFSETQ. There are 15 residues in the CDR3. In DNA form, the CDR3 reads TGCGCCAGCAGACGCATAGAATCTGGGGCCAACGTCCTGACTTTC. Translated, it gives CASRRIESGANVLTF.

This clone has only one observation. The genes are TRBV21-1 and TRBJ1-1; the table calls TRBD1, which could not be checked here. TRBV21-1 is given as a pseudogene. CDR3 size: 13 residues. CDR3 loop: CASTPTVNTEAFF. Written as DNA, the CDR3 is TGTGCCAGCACCCCGACAGTGAACACTGAAGCTTTCTTT.

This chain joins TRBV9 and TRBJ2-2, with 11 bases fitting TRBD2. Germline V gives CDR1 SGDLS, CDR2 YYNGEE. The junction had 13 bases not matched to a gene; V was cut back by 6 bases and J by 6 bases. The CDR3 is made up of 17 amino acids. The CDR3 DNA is TGTGCCAGCAATGGGCTAGCGGGAGGCCTAGTATCCGGGGAGCTGTTTTTT. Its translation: CASNGLAGGLVSGELFF. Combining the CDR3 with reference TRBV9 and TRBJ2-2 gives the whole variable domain DSGVTQTPKHLITATGQRVTLRCSPRSGDLSVYWYQQSLDQGLQFLIQYYNGEERAKGNILERFSAQQFPDLHSELNLSSLELGDSALYFCASNGLAGGLVSGELFFGEGSRLTVL.

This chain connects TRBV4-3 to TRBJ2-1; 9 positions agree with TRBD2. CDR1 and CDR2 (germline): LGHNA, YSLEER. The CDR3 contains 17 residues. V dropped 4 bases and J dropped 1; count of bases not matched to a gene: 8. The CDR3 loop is CASSRERGAPSYNEQFF. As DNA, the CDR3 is TGCGCCAGCAGCCGTGAGCGGGGGGCGCCATCCTACAATGAGCAGTTCTTC.

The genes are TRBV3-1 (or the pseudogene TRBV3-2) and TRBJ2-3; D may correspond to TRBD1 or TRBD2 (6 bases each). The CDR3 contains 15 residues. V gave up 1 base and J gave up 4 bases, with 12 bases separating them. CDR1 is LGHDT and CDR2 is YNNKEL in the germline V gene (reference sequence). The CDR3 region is CASSQATRGPDTQYF. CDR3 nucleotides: TGTGCCAGCAGCCAAGCGACCCGGGGGCCAGATACGCAGTATTTT.

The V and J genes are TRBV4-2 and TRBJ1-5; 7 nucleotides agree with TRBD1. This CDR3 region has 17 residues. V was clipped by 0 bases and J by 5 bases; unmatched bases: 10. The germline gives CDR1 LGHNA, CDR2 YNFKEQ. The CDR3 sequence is CASSQDPGRGLYQPQHF. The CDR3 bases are TGTGCCAGCAGCCAAGATCCGGGAAGGGGGCTATATCAGCCCCAGCATTTT.

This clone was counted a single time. As DNA, the CDR3 is TGTGCCAGCAGCCATTCCAGGGGGCGCAGAGAGACCCAGTACTTC. This encodes CASSHSRGRRETQYF. This rearrangement joins TRBV4-2 to TRBJ2-5, with TRBD1 identical over 8 bases. J gave up 4 bases and V 3 bases, and 7 bases lay outside the gene matches. CDR3 size: 15 residues. Germline loops: CDR1 LGHNA, CDR2 YNFKEQ.

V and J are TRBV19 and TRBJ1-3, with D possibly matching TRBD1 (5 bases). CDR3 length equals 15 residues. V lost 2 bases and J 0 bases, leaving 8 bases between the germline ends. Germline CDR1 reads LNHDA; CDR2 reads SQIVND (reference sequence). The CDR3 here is CASSIYDSSGNTIYF. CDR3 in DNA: TGTGCCAGTAGTATATATGACAGCTCTGGAAACACCATATATTTT.

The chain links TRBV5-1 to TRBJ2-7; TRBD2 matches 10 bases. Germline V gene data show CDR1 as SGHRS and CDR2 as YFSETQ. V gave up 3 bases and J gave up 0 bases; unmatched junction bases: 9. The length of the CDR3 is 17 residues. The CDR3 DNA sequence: TGCGCCAGCAGCTCCCGTCTGACTAGCGGGCTCTCCTACGAGCAGTACTTC. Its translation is CASSSRLTSGLSYEQYF. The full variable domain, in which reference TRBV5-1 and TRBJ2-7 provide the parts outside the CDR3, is KAGVTQTPRYLIKTRGQQVTLSCSPISGHRSVSWYQQTPGQGLQFLFEYFSETQRNKGNFPGRFSGRQFSNSRSEMNVSTLELGDSALYLCASSSRLTSGLSYEQYFGPGTRLTVT.

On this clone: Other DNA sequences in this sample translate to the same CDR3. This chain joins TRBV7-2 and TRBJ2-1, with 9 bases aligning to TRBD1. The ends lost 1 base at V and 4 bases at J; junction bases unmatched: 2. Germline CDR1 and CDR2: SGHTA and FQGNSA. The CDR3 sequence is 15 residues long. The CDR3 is CASSLDRGPYNEQFF. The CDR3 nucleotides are TGTGCCAGCAGCTTAGACAGGGGGCCTTACAATGAGCAGTTCTTC.

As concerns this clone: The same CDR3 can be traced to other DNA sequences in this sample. CDR3 protein: CASSYSDSTDTQYF. In DNA form, the CDR3 reads TGTGCCAGCAGTTACTCGGATTCCACAGATACGCAGTATTTT. The gene calls are TRBV6-2 or TRBV6-3 and TRBJ2-3; no reliable D call. The germline V gene encodes CDR1 MNHEY and CDR2 SVGEGT. This CDR3 is 14 amino acids long. Deletions cut 0 bases from V and 2 bases from J, with 6 bases between.

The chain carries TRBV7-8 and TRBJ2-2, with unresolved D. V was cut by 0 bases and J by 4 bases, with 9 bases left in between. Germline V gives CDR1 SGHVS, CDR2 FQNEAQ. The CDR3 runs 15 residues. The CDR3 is CASSLAGRFTGELFF. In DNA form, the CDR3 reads TGTGCCAGCAGCTTAGCGGGCAGGTTCACCGGGGAGCTGTTTTTT.

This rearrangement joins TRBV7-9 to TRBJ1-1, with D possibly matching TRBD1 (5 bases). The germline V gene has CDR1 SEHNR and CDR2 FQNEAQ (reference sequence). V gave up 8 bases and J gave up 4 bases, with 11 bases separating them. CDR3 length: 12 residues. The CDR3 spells CASGEGPTEAFF. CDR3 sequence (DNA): TGTGCCAGCGGGGAGGGGCCCACTGAAGCTTTCTTT.

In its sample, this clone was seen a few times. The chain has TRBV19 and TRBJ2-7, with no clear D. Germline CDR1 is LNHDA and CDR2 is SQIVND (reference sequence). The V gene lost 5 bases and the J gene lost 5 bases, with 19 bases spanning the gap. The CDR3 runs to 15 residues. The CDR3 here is CASSPFHLVGDEQYF. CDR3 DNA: TGTGCCAGTAGTCCCTTCCACTTAGTAGGTGACGAGCAGTACTTC.

For the CDR3, the DNA is TGTGCCAGCAGTGACAGGTCCCGTCAAGCTTTCTTT. Its translation is CASSDRSRQAFF. The rearrangement links TRBV12-3 or TRBV12-4 to TRBJ1-1; TRBD1 is a possible D gene (6 bases). The V gene lost 5 bases and the J gene lost 9 bases, with 13 bases spanning the gap. This CDR3 contains 12 residues.

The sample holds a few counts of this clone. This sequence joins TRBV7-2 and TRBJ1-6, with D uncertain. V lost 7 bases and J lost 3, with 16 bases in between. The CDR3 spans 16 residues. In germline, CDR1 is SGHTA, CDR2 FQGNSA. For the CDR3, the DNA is TGTGCCAGCACCCCCGAGGGAATTTACTATAATTCACCCCTCCACTTT. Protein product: CASTPEGIYYNSPLHF.

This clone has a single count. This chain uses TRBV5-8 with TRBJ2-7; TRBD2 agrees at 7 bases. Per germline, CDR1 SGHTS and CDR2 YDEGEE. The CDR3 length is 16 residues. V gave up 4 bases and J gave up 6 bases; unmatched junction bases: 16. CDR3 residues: CASSPRAGVWGGEQYF. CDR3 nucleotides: TGTGCCAGCAGCCCCAGAGCTGGGGTTTGGGGGGGCGAGCAGTACTTC.